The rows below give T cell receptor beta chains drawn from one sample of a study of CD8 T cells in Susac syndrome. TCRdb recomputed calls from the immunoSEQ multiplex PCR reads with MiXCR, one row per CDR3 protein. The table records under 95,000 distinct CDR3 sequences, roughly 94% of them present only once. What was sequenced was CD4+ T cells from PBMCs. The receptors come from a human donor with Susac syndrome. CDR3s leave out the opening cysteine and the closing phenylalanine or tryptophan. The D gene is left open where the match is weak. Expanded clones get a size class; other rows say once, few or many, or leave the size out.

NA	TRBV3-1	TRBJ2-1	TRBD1	ASSQGTGDTRGNEQF
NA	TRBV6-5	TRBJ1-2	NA	ATQGGEFGYT
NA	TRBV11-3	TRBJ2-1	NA	ASSLGAGSNEQF
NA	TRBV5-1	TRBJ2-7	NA	ASSPSTTATYEQY
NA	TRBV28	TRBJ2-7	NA	ASSRGVGYEQY
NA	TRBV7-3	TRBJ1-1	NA	ASSRRADTEAF
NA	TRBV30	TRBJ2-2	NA	AWSVRLGGAGELF
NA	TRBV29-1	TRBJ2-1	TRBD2	SVLTSGAVEQF
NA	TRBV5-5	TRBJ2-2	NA	ASSSGGGTGELF
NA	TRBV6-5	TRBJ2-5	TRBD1	ASGTGVESQY
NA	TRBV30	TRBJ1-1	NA	AWSSNRGTTEAF
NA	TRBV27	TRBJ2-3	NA	ASSLTGRGSDTQY
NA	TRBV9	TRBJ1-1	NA	ASGGGRTEAF
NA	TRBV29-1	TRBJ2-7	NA	SVEVGGGPYEQY
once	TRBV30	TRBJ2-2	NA	AWKQANTGELF
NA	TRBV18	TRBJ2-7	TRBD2	ASSAGGPAYEQY
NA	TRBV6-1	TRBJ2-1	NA	ASWYGRGKNEQF
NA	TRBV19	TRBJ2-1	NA	ASNDVRNEQF
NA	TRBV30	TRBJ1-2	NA	AWSIRGGAVT
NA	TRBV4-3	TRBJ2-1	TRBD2	ASSQNIAGGYSYNEQF
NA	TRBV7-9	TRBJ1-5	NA	ASSLGGLDQPQH
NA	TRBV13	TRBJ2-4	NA	ASSLAGGTGKNIQY
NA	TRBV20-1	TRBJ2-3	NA	SASKGDSTDTQY
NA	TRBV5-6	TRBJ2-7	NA	ASSPGLFSYEQY
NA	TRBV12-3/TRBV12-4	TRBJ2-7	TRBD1	ASSPTGQVDEQY
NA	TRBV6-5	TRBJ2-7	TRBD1	ASSRWTGPSYEQY
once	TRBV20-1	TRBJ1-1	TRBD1	SATEGRGRDEAF
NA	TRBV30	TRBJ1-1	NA	AWSPMAEAF
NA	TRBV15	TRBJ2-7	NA	ATSKGQSYEQY
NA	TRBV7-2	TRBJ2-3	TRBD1	ASSLGQYTDTQY
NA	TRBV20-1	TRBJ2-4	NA	SGGPGNIQY
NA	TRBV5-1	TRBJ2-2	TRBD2	ASSLRYGGSSGSTGELF
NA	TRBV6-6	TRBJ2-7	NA	ASRGGFSSYEQY
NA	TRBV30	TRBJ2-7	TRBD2	AWSVGGGSYEQY
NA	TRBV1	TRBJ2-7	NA	TSSRLGHYEQY
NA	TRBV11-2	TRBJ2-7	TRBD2	ASQRGGPLDGQY
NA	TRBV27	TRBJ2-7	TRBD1	ASSPRQGREQY
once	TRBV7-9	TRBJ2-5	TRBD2	ASSLSTSGGQETQY
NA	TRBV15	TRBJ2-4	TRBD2	ATSRGGGKNIQY
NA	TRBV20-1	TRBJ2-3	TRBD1	SAGGQGFSDTQY
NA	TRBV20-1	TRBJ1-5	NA	SASPRTAGSQPQH
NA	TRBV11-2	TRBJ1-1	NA	ASSSGTGVRTF
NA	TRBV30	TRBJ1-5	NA	AWSGRREQGGGNQPQH
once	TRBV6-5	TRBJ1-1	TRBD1	ASGSGGGTEAF
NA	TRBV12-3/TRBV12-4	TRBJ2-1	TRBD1	ASSWGPGQGDNEQF
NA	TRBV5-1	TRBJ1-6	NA	ASSLGARTTNSPLH
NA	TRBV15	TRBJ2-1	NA	ATSRDLRGSEEQF
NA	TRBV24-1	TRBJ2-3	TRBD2	ATSDPLAGGPNTQY
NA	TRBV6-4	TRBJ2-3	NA	ASSGGDGDTQY
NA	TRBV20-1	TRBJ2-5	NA	SARDSGAGETQY
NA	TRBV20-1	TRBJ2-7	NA	SASDRDIYEQY
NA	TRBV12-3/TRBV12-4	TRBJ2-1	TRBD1	ASSYHGTDGEQF
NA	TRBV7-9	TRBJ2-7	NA	ASSPRDLSYEQY
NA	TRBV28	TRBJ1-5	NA	ASSLLVRDQPQH
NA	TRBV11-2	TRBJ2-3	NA	ASSIQSSAIADTQY